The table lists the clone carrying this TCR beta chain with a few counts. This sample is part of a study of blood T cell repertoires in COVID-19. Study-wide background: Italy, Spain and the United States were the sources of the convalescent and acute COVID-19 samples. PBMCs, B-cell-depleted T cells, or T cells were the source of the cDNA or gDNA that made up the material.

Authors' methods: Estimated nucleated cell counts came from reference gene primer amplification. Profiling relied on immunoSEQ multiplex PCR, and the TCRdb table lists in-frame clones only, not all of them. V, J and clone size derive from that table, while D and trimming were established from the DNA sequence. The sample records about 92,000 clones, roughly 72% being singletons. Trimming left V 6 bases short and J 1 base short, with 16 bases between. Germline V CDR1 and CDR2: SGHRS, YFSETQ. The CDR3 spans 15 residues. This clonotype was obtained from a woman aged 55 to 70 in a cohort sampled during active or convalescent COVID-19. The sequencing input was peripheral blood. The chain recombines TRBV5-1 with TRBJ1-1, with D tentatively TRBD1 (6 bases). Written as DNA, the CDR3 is TGCGCCAGCACCTACCAAACAGGGCCGAACACTGAAGCTTTCTTT. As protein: CASTYQTGPNTEAFF.